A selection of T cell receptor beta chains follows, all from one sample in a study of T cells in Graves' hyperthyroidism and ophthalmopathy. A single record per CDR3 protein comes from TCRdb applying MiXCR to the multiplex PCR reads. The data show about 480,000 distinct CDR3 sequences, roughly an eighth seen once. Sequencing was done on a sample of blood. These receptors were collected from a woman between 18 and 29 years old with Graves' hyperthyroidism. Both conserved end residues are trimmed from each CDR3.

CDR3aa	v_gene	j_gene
ASSRLAGVTDTQY	TRBV2	TRBJ2-3
ASSFGGTATNEKLF	TRBV27	TRBJ1-4
ASSLISGVGNQPQH	TRBV12-3/TRBV12-4	TRBJ1-5
ASSPLAGGYNEQF	TRBV12-3/TRBV12-4	TRBJ2-1
SVEESGEKLF	TRBV29-1	TRBJ1-4
ASSPGLAESTDTQY	TRBV5-1	TRBJ2-3
ASRRQGEYSNQPQH	TRBV12-3/TRBV12-4	TRBJ1-5
ASSIGNRPRDLD	TRBV19	TRBJ2-5
AIRTGSDQPQH	TRBV10-3	TRBJ1-5
ASSLYSGPNTEAF	TRBV5-1	TRBJ1-1
ASGLEYDQPQH	TRBV12-5	TRBJ1-5
ASSLTGTGVGYT	TRBV4-1	TRBJ1-2
ASSLYRSNNSPLH	TRBV7-2	TRBJ1-6
ASGSRPNTGELF	TRBV30	TRBJ2-2
ASSPLQGVEKLF	TRBV9	TRBJ1-4
ASSVRPGQGAQDVAF	TRBV11-3	TRBJ1-1
ASSESINQPQH	TRBV25-1	TRBJ1-5
ASSLQGGGQPQH	TRBV7-3	TRBJ1-5
ASSLVSSGDPTDEQF	TRBV5-1	TRBJ2-1
SARDRENSYNEQF	TRBV20-1	TRBJ2-1
ASSLAAPGSSSNYGYT	TRBV7-6	TRBJ1-2
ASSLGLAGSNEQF	TRBV5-1	TRBJ2-1